Following are 23 T cell receptor beta chains from one sample sequenced in a study of Ad26.COV2.S vaccination and SARS-CoV-2 variants. The table came from immunoSEQ multiplex PCR; TCRdb's copy has only in-frame clones and leaves some out. The repertoire holds some 340,000 clones, with roughly 86% as singletons. As to treatment: approximately 18 received Ad26.COV2.S at low or high dose, single or two shots; five or six received placebo; per-sample allocation not given. Day 63 following the first vaccine or placebo injection was when the samples were taken. The source was peripheral blood, collected in a trial of Ad26.COV2.S vaccine versus placebo. All receptors derive from a person aged 18 to 59 who received the Ad26.COV2.S COVID-19 vaccine or a placebo.

The chain is built from TRBV10-3 and TRBJ2-3, with 14 bases that match TRBD2. J gave up 0 bases and V 6 bases, and 8 bases lay outside the gene matches. The CDR3 is made up of 18 amino acids. Germline V CDR1 and CDR2: ENHRY, SYGVKD. CDR3 residues: CAISPGTSGGPSTDTQYF. The DNA of the CDR3 is TGTGCCATCAGCCCTGGGACTAGCGGGGGCCCTAGCACAGATACGCAGTATTTT.

The V call is TRBV5-1, the J call TRBJ2-2, with TRBD1 matching 10 bases. This CDR3 comprises 16 residues. Germline V gene sequence: CDR1 SGHRS, CDR2 YFSETQ. V shed 3 bases and J 4 bases; nucleotides not matched to a gene: 6. The CDR3 spells CASSSGQGKITGELFF. In nucleotides, the CDR3 is TGCGCCAGCAGCTCGGGACAGGGGAAAATCACCGGGGAGCTGTTTTTT.

The chain carries TRBV30 and TRBJ1-5; D unclear. The CDR3 consists of 12 residues. Germline V gene lookup returns CDR1 GTSNPN and CDR2 SVGIG (reference sequence). The germline V and J ends were trimmed by 0 bases and 7 bases, with 7 bases remaining between them. CDR3 nucleotide sequence: TGTGCCTGGAGTGTGCCCAACCAGCCCCAGCATTTT. As protein: CAWSVPNQPQHF.

V and J are TRBV25-1 and TRBJ1-2; D is possibly TRBD1 (6 bases). The CDR3 length is 17 residues. The germline V gene encodes CDR1 MGHDK and CDR2 SYGVNS. V lost 3 bases to trimming and J lost 6 bases, with 23 bases between them. In nucleotides, the CDR3 is TGTGCCAGCAGTGAGCCCGGTACACCTCAGGGGACTGATGGCTACACCTTC. It specifies CASSEPGTPQGTDGYTF.

The V and J genes are TRBV5-6 and TRBJ2-3, with 13 bases that match TRBD2. Unmatched junction bases numbered 10, after V lost 2 bases and J lost 7 bases. The CDR3 totals 17 residues. Germline loops: CDR1 SGHDT, CDR2 YYEEEE. The CDR3 is CASSFRTSGGAGNTQYF. CDR3 sequence (DNA): TGTGCCAGCAGCTTCCGAACTAGCGGGGGGGCCGGGAATACGCAGTATTTT. Supplemented by reference TRBV5-6 and TRBJ2-3, the full variable domain reads DAGVTQSPTHLIKTRGQQVTLRCSPKSGHDTVSWYQQALGQGPQFIFQYYEEEERQRGNFPDRFSGHQFPNYSSELNVNALLLGDSALYLCASSFRTSGGAGNTQYFGPGTRLTVL.

This chain links TRBV7-3 with TRBJ2-7; a weak D match, TRBD1 (6 bases). The CDR3 loop spans 13 amino acids. Germline V gives CDR1 SGHTA, CDR2 FQGTGA. V dropped 5 bases and J dropped 6 bases, with 14 bases sitting between them. The chain's CDR3 is CASSPKGGFEQYF. The CDR3 DNA reads TGTGCCAGCAGCCCAAAAGGGGGTTTCGAGCAGTACTTC.

This sequence joins TRBV7-9 and TRBJ1-6; D ambiguous. The germline V and J ends were trimmed by 1 base and 9 bases, with 13 bases remaining between them. CDR1 is SEHNR and CDR2 is FQNEAQ in the germline V gene (reference sequence). The CDR3 is 15 residues long. DNA of the CDR3: TGTGCCAGCAGCTTAGGCCAGGCCGGAGGTTCACCCCTCCACTTT. It encodes CASSLGQAGGSPLHF.

The rearrangement joins TRBV3-1 (or the pseudogene TRBV3-2) to TRBJ1-2; the D gene is possibly TRBD1 (6 bases). The CDR3 totals 14 residues. In germline, CDR1 is LGHDT, CDR2 YNNKEL (reference sequence). Trimming removed 0 bases at V and 4 bases at J, with 9 bases between. In DNA, the CDR3 is TGTGCCAGCAGCCAAGAAAGGGGGGCCTATGGCTACACCTTC. This codes for CASSQERGAYGYTF.

The gene calls are TRBV6-2 or TRBV6-3 and TRBJ1-1; D is unresolved. Per the germline V gene, CDR1 is MNHEY and CDR2 is SVGEGT. V lost 2 bases and J lost 0, with 7 bases in between. The CDR3 sequence is 14 residues long. This chain's CDR3 is CASSYTGLNTEAFF. The CDR3, as DNA: TGTGCCAGCAGTTACACGGGTTTGAACACTGAAGCTTTCTTT.

V is TRBV11-3 and J is TRBJ2-1; 13 nucleotides line up with TRBD2. This CDR3 is 16 amino acids long. V shed 1 base and J 9 bases; nucleotides not matched to a gene: 6. Germline lookup yields CDR1 SGHNT and CDR2 YENEEA. CDR3 in amino acids: CASSLGQLAGGREQFF. DNA for the CDR3: TGTGCCAGCAGCTTAGGACAACTAGCGGGGGGGCGTGAGCAGTTCTTC.

The chain combines TRBV30 with TRBJ1-1, with 8 positions matching TRBD1. J lost 1 base, V lost 8 bases, and 6 bases had no gene match. Germline V CDR1 and CDR2: GTSNPN, SVGIG (reference sequence). This CDR3 is 13 amino acids long. CDR3 amino acids: CAGRTGTNTEAFF. The CDR3 nucleotides are TGTGCCGGCAGGACAGGGACGAACACTGAAGCTTTCTTT. The entire variable domain, with the rest obtained from reference TRBV30 and TRBJ1-1, is as follows: SQTIHQWPATLVQPVGSPLSLECTVEGTSNPNLYWYRQAAGRGLQLLFYSVGIGQISSEVPQNLSASRPQDRQFILSSKKLLLSDSGFYLCAGRTGTNTEAFFGQGTRLTVV.

The DNA of the CDR3 is TGCGCCAGCAGCCAAGGGGGCGGGGGACCCGGGCAGGGAGAGACCCAGTACTTC. As protein: CASSQGGGGPGQGETQYF. This rearrangement joins TRBV4-1 to TRBJ2-5, with TRBD2 identical over 7 bases. V shed 1 base, J shed 4 bases, and the junction held 15 bases outside the gene matches. The CDR3 is 18 amino acids. Looked up from germline, CDR1 is MGHRA and CDR2 is YSYEKL.

This CDR3 reads CASRKQGSGANVLTF. DNA of the CDR3: TGTGCCAGCAGAAAACAGGGCTCTGGGGCCAACGTCCTGACTTTC. The chain couples TRBV2 to TRBJ2-6; weak D call: TRBD1 (6 bases). CDR1 and CDR2 (germline): SNHLY, FYNNEI. Trimming shortened V by 6 bases and J by 0 bases, and 9 bases separated the two germline ends. The CDR3 contains 15 residues.

Here the CDR3 reads CASSLLTVRKEQYF. In DNA, the CDR3 is TGTGCCAGCAGCTTGTTGACAGTGAGGAAAGAGCAGTACTTC. The chain has TRBV5-6 and TRBJ2-7; possibly TRBD1 for D (5 bases). Germline loops: CDR1 SGHDT, CDR2 YYEEEE. With 1 base removed from V and 7 bases from J, the gap between germline ends came to 15 bases. The CDR3 covers 14 residues. The full variable domain, rest sourced from reference TRBV5-6 and TRBJ2-7, is DAGVTQSPTHLIKTRGQQVTLRCSPKSGHDTVSWYQQALGQGPQFIFQYYEEEERQRGNFPDRFSGHQFPNYSSELNVNALLLGDSALYLCASSLLTVRKEQYFGPGTRLTVT.

J is TRBJ2-2 and V is TRBV3-1 (or the pseudogene TRBV3-2), with 8 bases identical to TRBD1. Unmatched junction bases numbered 7, after V lost 0 bases and J lost 4 bases. The CDR3 sequence is 17 residues long. From germline, CDR1 is LGHDT and CDR2 YNNKEL (reference sequence). CDR3: CASSQEWETGATGELFF. DNA of the CDR3: TGTGCCAGCAGCCAAGAATGGGAGACAGGGGCCACCGGGGAGCTGTTTTTT.

The rearrangement uses TRBV7-8 and TRBJ1-6, with D unresolved. This CDR3 spans 12 amino acids. Per the germline V gene, CDR1 is SGHVS and CDR2 is FQNEAQ. V lost 1 base to trimming and J lost 9 bases, with 4 bases between them. The CDR3 reads CASSLVASPLHF. The DNA of the CDR3 is TGTGCCAGCAGCTTAGTAGCTTCACCCCTCCACTTT.

The chain has TRBV6-5 and TRBJ2-3; no definite D call. The V gene's germline CDR1 is MNHEY and CDR2 SVGAGI. The CDR3 length is 13 residues. With 2 bases removed from V and 1 base from J, the gap between germline ends came to 4 bases. CDR3 in amino acids: CASSYPGTDTQYF. The CDR3 DNA follows: TGTGCCAGCAGTTACCCTGGCACAGATACGCAGTATTTT.

The gene calls are TRBV6-5 and TRBJ2-7; 7 nucleotides match TRBD1. CDR1 MNHEY and CDR2 SVGAGI come from the germline V gene. J lost 1 base, V lost 8 bases, and 11 bases had no gene match. This CDR3 is 15 amino acids long. CDR3 sequence: CASGRGQLPSYEQYF. CDR3 DNA sequence: TGTGCCAGCGGCCGGGGACAGTTGCCTTCCTACGAGCAGTACTTC.

The CDR3 sequence: CASSWDSVTEAFF. The CDR3 nucleotides read TGTGCCAGCAGCTGGGACAGTGTAACTGAAGCTTTCTTT. The chain couples TRBV5-4 to TRBJ1-1; TRBD1 matches 7 bases. The CDR3 length is 13 residues. Germline CDR1 is SGHNT and CDR2 is YYREEE (reference sequence). V dropped 3 bases and J dropped 5; count of bases not matched to a gene: 4.

The gene calls are TRBV5-1 and TRBJ2-3; 11 bases line up with TRBD2. CDR1 is SGHRS and CDR2 is YFSETQ in the germline V gene. There are 16 residues in the CDR3. V was clipped by 5 bases and J by 4 bases; unmatched bases: 9. CDR3 in amino acids: CASSSSLAGGPDTQYF. The CDR3 nucleotides are TGCGCCAGCAGTTCAAGCCTAGCGGGGGGACCAGATACGCAGTATTTT.

The chain links TRBV5-4 to TRBJ2-1; no definite D call. Deletions cut 0 bases from V and 0 bases from J, with 4 bases between. CDR1 and CDR2 from the germline V gene are SGHNT and YYREEE (reference sequence). The CDR3 is made up of 14 amino acids. The CDR3 sequence is CASSLESSYNEQFF. The CDR3 nucleotides read TGTGCCAGCAGCTTGGAGAGCTCCTACAATGAGCAGTTCTTC. Complete variable domain (other parts from reference TRBV5-4 and TRBJ2-1): ETGVTQSPTHLIKTRGQQVTLRCSSQSGHNTVSWYQQALGQGPQFIFQYYREEENGRGNFPPRFSGLQFPNYSSELNVNALELDDSALYLCASSLESSYNEQFFGPGTRLTVL.

The J gene is TRBJ2-7, the V gene TRBV14; 7 nucleotides align to TRBD2. Germline V gives CDR1 SGHDN, CDR2 FVKESK. V lost 6 bases, J lost 3 bases, and 8 bases stayed unmatched. CDR3 length equals 14 residues. The CDR3, as DNA: TGTGCCAGCAGTCCCGGGACTATGATCTACGAGCAGTACTTC. This translates into CASSPGTMIYEQYF.

The chain recombines TRBV20-1 with TRBJ2-7; tentatively, D is TRBD1 or TRBD2 (5 bases each). The CDR3 covers 11 residues. Per germline, CDR1 DFQATT and CDR2 SNEGSKA (reference sequence). The CDR3: CSAQEDYEQYF. The CDR3 region has the DNA TGCAGCGCACAGGAGGACTACGAGCAGTACTTC.